These T cell receptor beta chains were read from a single sample in a study of blood T cell repertoires in COVID-19. Repertoires were generated with immunoSEQ multiplex PCR, while TCRdb's copy carries only in-frame clones and drops some. The sample lists about 44,000 clones, around 90% occurring once. Source material: peripheral blood. These TCRs come from an elderly woman in a cohort sampled during active or convalescent COVID-19. Both conserved end residues are trimmed from each CDR3. The order of the fields is clone size, D gene, V gene, CDR3 protein. A D gene is named only where the DNA matches it firmly. Clone size, where shown, is once, few, many, or a class for clones that have expanded.

size: -; D: TRBD1; V: TRBV6-5; CDR3: ASQRDRYSGNTIY
size: -; D: -; V: TRBV15; CDR3: ATSSFSGGTEAF
size: -; D: TRBD1; V: TRBV6-5; CDR3: ASSSSPGGRNYGYT
size: once; D: TRBD2; V: TRBV5-4; CDR3: ASSLTGGGSYNEQF
size: -; D: TRBD1; V: TRBV11-3; CDR3: ASSGGTGENSPLH
size: -; D: -; V: TRBV7-2; CDR3: ASSLDRAVTYEQY
size: once; D: -; V: TRBV5-8; CDR3: ASSLLTGNTEAF
size: -; D: TRBD1; V: TRBV14; CDR3: ASSQVSGGLGDQPQH
size: -; D: TRBD1; V: TRBV7-7; CDR3: ASSGTGGTETQY
size: once; D: TRBD1; V: TRBV2; CDR3: AIRTGQGNYEQY
size: few; D: -; V: TRBV2; CDR3: ASSEMRLEPQH
size: -; D: TRBD2; V: TRBV3-1/TRBV3-2; CDR3: ASSQAGLEDYEQY
size: -; D: TRBD1; V: TRBV18; CDR3: ASSAGTAMNTEAF
size: once; D: TRBD2; V: TRBV2; CDR3: ASSGLATEQF
size: -; D: -; V: TRBV6-5; CDR3: ASRGQGWNEQF
size: once; D: TRBD2; V: TRBV19; CDR3: ASRSAGGSFNEQY
size: many; D: -; V: TRBV18; CDR3: ASRRQGSRGYT
size: -; D: -; V: TRBV12-3/TRBV12-4; CDR3: ASSFSQAAF
size: -; D: TRBD1; V: TRBV9; CDR3: ASSVVSGGYGYT
size: -; D: -; V: TRBV21-1; CDR3: ASNGQGGRGYT
size: -; D: TRBD1; V: TRBV7-9; CDR3: ASSLAETGNYGYT
size: -; D: TRBD2; V: TRBV9; CDR3: ASSASSGSDEQY
size: once; D: TRBD1; V: TRBV5-1; CDR3: ASSAGTAGNTIY
size: -; D: TRBD1; V: TRBV5-6; CDR3: ASSRDRTFGAF
size: -; D: -; V: TRBV9; CDR3: ASSSRTTLGEKLF
size: -; D: TRBD1; V: TRBV11-2; CDR3: ASSQGQSYEQY
size: once; D: TRBD1; V: TRBV7-3; CDR3: ASSSRGQGEAF
size: -; D: -; V: TRBV5-5; CDR3: ASSPLMNTEAF
size: -; D: -; V: TRBV30; CDR3: AWSVARGSSPLH
size: -; D: -; V: TRBV21-1; CDR3: ASINLGGTNTGELF
size: -; D: TRBD1; V: TRBV5-1; CDR3: ASSYTGGYEQY
size: -; D: -; V: TRBV27; CDR3: ASLSGWDKVSTGELF
size: -; D: TRBD1; V: TRBV3-1/TRBV3-2; CDR3: ASSPRDRRPYGYT
size: few; D: TRBD1; V: TRBV9; CDR3: ASSGTGFVYGYT
size: -; D: -; V: TRBV7-6; CDR3: ASSLSKLETQY
size: -; D: -; V: TRBV5-1; CDR3: ASSWGGDSGQPQH
size: -; D: TRBD2; V: TRBV10-3; CDR3: AIRKTSGDKRVGEQF
size: once; D: -; V: TRBV5-1; CDR3: ASSLSGDSSYNEQF
size: few; D: TRBD1; V: TRBV2; CDR3: ASLTGKGEKLF
size: -; D: -; V: TRBV10-1; CDR3: AGGEEGNQPQH